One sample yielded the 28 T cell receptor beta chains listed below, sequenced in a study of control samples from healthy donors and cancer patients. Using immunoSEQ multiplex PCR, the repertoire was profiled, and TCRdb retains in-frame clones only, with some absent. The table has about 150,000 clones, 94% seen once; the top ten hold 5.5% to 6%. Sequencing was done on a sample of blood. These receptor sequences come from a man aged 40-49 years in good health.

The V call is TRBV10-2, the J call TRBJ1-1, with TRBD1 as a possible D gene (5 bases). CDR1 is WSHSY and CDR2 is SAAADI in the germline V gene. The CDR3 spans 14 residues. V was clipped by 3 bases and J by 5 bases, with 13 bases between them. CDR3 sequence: CASSEGSGWTEAFF. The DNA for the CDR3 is TGCGCCAGCAGTGAAGGGTCAGGGTGGACTGAAGCTTTCTTT.

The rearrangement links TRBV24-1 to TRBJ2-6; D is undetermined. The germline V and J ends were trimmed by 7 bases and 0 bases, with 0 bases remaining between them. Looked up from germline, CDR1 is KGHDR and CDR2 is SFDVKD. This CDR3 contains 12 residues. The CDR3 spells CATSSGANVLTF. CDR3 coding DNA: TGTGCCACCAGCTCTGGGGCCAACGTCCTGACTTTC.

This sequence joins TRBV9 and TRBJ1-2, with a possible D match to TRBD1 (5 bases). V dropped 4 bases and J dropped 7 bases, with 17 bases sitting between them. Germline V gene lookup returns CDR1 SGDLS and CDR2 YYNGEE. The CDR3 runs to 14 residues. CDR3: CASSPLGTAIGYTF. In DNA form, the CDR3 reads TGTGCCAGCAGCCCTCTCGGGACGGCTATTGGCTACACCTTC.

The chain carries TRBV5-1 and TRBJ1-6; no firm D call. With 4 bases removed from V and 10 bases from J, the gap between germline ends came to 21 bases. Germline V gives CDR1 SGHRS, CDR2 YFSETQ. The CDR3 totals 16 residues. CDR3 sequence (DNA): TGCGCCAGCAGCACGGGTAATCCAGCGCTTTACTCACCCCTCCACTTT. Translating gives CASSTGNPALYSPLHF.

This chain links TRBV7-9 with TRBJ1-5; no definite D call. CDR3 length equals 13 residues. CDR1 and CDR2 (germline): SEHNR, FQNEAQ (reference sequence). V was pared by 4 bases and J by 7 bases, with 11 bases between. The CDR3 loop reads CASSSTGLQPQHF. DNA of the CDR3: TGTGCCAGCAGCTCAACCGGACTACAGCCCCAGCATTTT.

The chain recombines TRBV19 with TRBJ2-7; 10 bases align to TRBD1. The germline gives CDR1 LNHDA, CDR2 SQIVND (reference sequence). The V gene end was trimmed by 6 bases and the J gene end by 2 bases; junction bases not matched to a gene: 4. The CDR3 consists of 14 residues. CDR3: CASSRDRGAYEQYF. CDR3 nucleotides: TGTGCCAGTAGCCGGGACAGGGGAGCCTACGAGCAGTACTTC.

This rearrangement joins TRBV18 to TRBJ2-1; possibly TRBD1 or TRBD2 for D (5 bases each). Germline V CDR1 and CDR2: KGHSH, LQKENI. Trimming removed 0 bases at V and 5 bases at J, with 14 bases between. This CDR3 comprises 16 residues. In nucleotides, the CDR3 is TGTGCCAGCTCACCACCCTACGGACGAGGGGACAATGAGCAGTTCTTC. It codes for CASSPPYGRGDNEQFF.

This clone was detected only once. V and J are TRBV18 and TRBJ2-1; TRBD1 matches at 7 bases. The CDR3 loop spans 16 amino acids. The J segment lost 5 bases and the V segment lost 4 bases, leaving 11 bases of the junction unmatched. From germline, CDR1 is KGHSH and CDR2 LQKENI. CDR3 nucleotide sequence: TGTGCCAGCTCACTGACAGGGCTGGTGGAGGACAATGAGCAGTTCTTC. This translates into CASSLTGLVEDNEQFF.

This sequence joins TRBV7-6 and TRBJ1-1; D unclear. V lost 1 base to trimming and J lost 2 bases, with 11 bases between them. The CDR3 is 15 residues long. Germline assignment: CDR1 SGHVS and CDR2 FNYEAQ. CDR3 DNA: TGTGCCAGCAGCTTAGATACACGAACTAACACTGAAGCTTTCTTT. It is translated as CASSLDTRTNTEAFF.

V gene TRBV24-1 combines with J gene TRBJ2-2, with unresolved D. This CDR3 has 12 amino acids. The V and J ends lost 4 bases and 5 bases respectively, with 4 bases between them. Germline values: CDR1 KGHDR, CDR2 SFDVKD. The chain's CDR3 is CATSERTGELFF. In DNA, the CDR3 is TGTGCCACCAGTGAGCGGACCGGGGAGCTGTTTTTT.

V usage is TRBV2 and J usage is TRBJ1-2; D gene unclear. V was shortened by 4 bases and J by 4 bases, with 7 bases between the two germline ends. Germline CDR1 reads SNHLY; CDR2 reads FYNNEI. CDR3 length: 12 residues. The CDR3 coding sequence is TGTGCCAGCAGTGGACAACGCTATGGCTACACCTTC. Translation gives CASSGQRYGYTF.

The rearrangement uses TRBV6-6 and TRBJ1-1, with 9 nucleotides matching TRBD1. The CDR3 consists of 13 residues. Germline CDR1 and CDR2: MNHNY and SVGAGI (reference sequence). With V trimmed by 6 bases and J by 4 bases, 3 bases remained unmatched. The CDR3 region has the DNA TGTGCCAGCAGAACGACAGGGGGCACTGAAGCTTTCTTT. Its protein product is CASRTTGGTEAFF.

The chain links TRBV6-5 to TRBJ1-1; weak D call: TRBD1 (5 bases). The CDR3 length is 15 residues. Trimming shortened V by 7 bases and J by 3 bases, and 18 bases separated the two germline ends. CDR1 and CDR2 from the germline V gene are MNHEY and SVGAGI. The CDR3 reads CASTQGFEGYTEAFF. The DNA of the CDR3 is TGTGCCAGCACCCAGGGATTCGAAGGGTACACTGAAGCTTTCTTT.

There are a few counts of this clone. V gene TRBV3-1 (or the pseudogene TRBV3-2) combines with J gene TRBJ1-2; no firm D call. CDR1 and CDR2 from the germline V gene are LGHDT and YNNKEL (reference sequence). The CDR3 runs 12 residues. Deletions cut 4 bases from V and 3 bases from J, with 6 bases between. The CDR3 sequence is CASSRRDYGYTF. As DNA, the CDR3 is TGTGCCAGCAGCCGACGGGACTATGGCTACACCTTC.

The CDR3 bases are TGTGCCAGCAGCTTAGATCCGGGGAGCCCCTACGAGCAGTACTTC. Protein: CASSLDPGSPYEQYF. This chain joins TRBV7-6 and TRBJ2-7, with D tentatively TRBD2 (5 bases). This CDR3 is built from 15 residues. Germline values: CDR1 SGHVS, CDR2 FNYEAQ. V lost 1 base and J lost 2, with 12 bases in between.

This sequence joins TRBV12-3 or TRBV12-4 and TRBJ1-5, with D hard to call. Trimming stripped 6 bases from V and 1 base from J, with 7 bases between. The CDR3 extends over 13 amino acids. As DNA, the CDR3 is TGTGCCAGCAGGGAGGGAAGCAATCAGCCCCAGCATTTT. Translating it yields CASREGSNQPQHF.

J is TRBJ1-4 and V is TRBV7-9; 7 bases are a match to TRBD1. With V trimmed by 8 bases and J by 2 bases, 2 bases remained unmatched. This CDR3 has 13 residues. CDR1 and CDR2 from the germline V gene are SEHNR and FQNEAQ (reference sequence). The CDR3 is CASQGGTNEKLFF. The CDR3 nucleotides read TGTGCCAGCCAGGGGGGCACTAATGAAAAACTGTTTTTT.

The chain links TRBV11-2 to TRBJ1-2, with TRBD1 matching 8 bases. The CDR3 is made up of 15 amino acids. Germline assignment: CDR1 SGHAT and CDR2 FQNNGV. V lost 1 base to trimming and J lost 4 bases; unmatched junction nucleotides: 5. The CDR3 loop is CASSLAGTGSYGYTF. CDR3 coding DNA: TGTGCCAGCAGCTTAGCTGGGACAGGTTCCTATGGCTACACCTTC.

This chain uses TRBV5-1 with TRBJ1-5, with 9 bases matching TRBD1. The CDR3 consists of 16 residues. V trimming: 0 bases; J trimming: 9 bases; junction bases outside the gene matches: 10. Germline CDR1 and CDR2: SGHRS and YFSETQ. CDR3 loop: CASSLGTGVNSGPQHF. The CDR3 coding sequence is TGCGCCAGCAGCTTGGGGACAGGGGTCAACAGCGGGCCCCAGCATTTT.

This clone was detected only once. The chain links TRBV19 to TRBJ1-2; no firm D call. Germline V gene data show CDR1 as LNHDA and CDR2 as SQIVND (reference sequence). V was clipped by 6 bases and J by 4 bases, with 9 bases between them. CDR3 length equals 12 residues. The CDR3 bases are TGTGCCAGTAGAGAGGACCTCTATGGCTACACCTTC. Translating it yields CASREDLYGYTF.

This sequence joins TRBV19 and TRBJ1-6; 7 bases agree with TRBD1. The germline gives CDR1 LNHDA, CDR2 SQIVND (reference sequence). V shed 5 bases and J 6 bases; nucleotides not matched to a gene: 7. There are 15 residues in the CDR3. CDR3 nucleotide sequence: TGTGCCAGTAGTCACATTTCAGGGGGTAATTCACCCCTCCACTTT. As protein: CASSHISGGNSPLHF.

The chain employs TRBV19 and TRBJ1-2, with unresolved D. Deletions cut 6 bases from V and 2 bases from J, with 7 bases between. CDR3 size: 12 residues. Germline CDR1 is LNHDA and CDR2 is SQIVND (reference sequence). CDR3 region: CASRRRNYGYTF. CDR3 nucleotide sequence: TGTGCCAGTAGGCGGCGGAACTATGGCTACACCTTC.

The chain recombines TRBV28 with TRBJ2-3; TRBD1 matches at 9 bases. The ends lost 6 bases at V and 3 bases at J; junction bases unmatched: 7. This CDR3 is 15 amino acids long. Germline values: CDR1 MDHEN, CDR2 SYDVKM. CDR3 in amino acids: CASSRTGDRTDTQYF. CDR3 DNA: TGTGCCAGCAGCCGGACAGGGGACAGGACAGATACGCAGTATTTT.

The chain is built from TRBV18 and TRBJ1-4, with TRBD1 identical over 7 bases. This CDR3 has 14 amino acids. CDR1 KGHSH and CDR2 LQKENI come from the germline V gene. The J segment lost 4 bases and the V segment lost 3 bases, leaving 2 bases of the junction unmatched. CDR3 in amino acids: CASSPGTVNEKLFF. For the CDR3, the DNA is TGTGCCAGCTCACCCGGGACAGTTAATGAAAAACTGTTTTTT.

The CDR3 spells CASSLLLTSGTATYEQYF. CDR3 DNA: TGCGCCAGCAGCCTATTGCTGACCTCCGGGACAGCGACCTACGAGCAGTACTTC. The rearrangement joins TRBV4-1 to TRBJ2-7; 7 positions match TRBD1. The V gene end was trimmed by 4 bases and the J gene end by 2 bases; junction bases not matched to a gene: 17. The germline CDR1 and CDR2 sequences are MGHRA and YSYEKL. There are 18 residues in the CDR3.

The CDR3, as DNA: TGTGCCAGCAGCTTAGGTCACAATCAGCCCCAGCATTTT. Residues: CASSLGHNQPQHF. The rearrangement joins TRBV11-2 to TRBJ1-5; no clear D gene. The germline V gene has CDR1 SGHAT and CDR2 FQNNGV. Trimming left V 1 base short and J 3 bases short, with 4 bases between. This CDR3 is built from 13 residues.

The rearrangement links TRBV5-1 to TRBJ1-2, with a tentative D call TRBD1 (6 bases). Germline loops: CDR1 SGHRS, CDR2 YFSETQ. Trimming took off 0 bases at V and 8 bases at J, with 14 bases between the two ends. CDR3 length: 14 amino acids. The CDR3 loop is CASSLAGGAGGYTF. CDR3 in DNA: TGCGCCAGCAGCTTGGCGGGGGGCGCTGGGGGCTACACCTTC.

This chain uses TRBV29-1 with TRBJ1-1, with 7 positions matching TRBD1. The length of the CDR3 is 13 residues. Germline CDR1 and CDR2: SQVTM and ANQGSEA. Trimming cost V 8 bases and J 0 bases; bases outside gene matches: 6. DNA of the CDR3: TGCAGCACCCGGACAGGAGTGAACACTGAAGCTTTCTTT. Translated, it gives CSTRTGVNTEAFF.